The entry below describes one T cell receptor (beta chain). What antigen it recognizes has not been identified. The sample holds no much larger clone one base away, and base qualities are not on file. This specimen's treatment or condition label, interpreted: in vitro stimulation with specific CMV peptide epitopes to enrich CMV-specific T cells. This specimen comes from a study of T cell repertoires in cytomegalovirus infection (dated by TCRdb to the late 2010s). Describing the broader study: Recently identified HLA-C-restricted CMV epitopes, whose presentation resists viral immunomodulation, were targeted by peptide stimulations together with well-studied HLA-B-restricted epitopes. The HLA type of each donor mattered for the analysis, because public TCR beta signatures pointed to carriage of CMV infection along with the matching HLA type. Broader findings and caveats from the paper: Carriers of CMV infection plus the relevant HLA type were discriminated by the cumulative frequency of public TCR beta family members in the study cohort and in an independent approximately 350-donor cohort. The ex vivo response was dominated by HLA-C-restricted CMV-specific TCR beta clonotypes, and the single most frequent clonotype in two of eight donors was supplied by these HLA-C-restricted clonotypes.

Instrument on record: Illumina HiSeq 1500. TCRdb ran its own pipeline on the public reads, namely fastp trimming at Q25 and MiXCR clone calling, and kept in-frame beta chains. Each CDR3 protein gets just one entry, which takes the most common genes and DNA from the rows behind it. The sample data list some 500,000 distinct CDR3 sequences, and over 35% of these were observed just once. In total, the top ten clones hold around 48% of the sample. The CDR3 contains 16 residues, cysteine and phenylalanine counted. Kept here is only the CDR3 DNA, which spans 48 bases and is read in frame from base 1. Trimming removed 1 base from V and 4 bases from J, leaving 14 bases between the germline ends. CDR1 and CDR2 are read off the germline V gene as SGHVS and FQNEAQ.

The receptor comes from a human donor in good health (CMV status not recorded). Some clones in this sample may be carry-over from other donors' samples. This receptor chain uses TRBV7-8 and TRBJ1-5; TRBD1 is possibly the D segment (6 matching bases). The source was cultured PBMCs, collected from culture after CMV antigen stimulation. CDR3 region: CASSLVLGGTNQPQHF. The sequence in DNA is TGTGCCAGCAGCTTAGTCCTTGGGGGCACTAATCAGCCCCAGCATTTT.